This T cell receptor beta chain is drawn from a study of T-cell reconstitution after alpha-beta-depleted transplantation in children. The CDR3 covers 16 residues. V lost 0 bases, J lost 0 bases, and 9 bases lay in between. Germline lookup yields CDR1 GTSNPN and CDR2 SVGIG (reference sequence). Only a few counts were recorded for this clonotype. Its antigen is as yet unknown. A TCRbeta library incorporating unique molecular identifiers was prepared. MiXCR, run by TCRdb on the PCR reads, gives a single entry per CDR3 protein. The sample contains around 490,000 distinct CDR3 sequences, over 9.5% of which appear only once. Findings and caveats of the study: After transplant, at about two months, alpha-beta T cells were reportedly derived from several hundred expanded graft clones.

The chain links TRBV30 to TRBJ2-6; no clear D gene. The receptor's source is a female patient under 10 years old who had a stem cell transplant for aplastic anemia, so the T cells may come from the graft donor. Sequences were derived from PBMCs, mostly from graft donor cells, sampled 180 days after TCRalphabeta/CD19-depleted stem cell transplant. The chain's CDR3 is CAWSVLIPSGANVLTF. The DNA for the CDR3 is TGTGCCTGGAGTGTACTCATTCCCTCTGGGGCCAACGTCCTGACTTTC.